Detailed here is one T cell receptor (beta chain). Germline V gives CDR1 SQVTM, CDR2 ANQGSEA. V shed 3 bases and J 4 bases; nucleotides not matched to a gene: 3. The CDR3 extends over 13 amino acids. These data originate in a study of blood T cell repertoires in COVID-19. For the study at large: Sources were T cells, B-cell-depleted T cells, or PBMCs; the material itself was cDNA or gDNA.

Using immunoSEQ multiplex PCR, the repertoire was profiled, and TCRdb retains in-frame clones only, with some absent. The data hold about 370,000 clones, with 80% to 90% observed a single time. Participants reported their clinical history, and cohort assignment relied on those reports. Sequencing was performed on PBMCs or T cells enriched from blood (not recorded which). This receptor was obtained from a young man who had recovered from COVID-19. This chain uses TRBV29-1 with TRBJ2-1; 7 nucleotides agree with TRBD1. The CDR3 loop is CSVEGTVYNEQFF. CDR3 sequence (DNA): TGCAGCGTTGAGGGGACAGTTTACAATGAGCAGTTCTTC.